This TCR beta chain was identified during a study of blood T cells in healthy people across ages. This CDR3 comprises 17 residues. The germline V gene has CDR1 SQVTM and CDR2 ANQGSEA. The J segment lost 1 base and the V segment lost 3 bases, leaving 14 bases of the junction unmatched. Healthy Caucasians from Russia aged roughly 6 to 90 served as donors. Through a sample-barcoded 5' primer and a J-beta primer mix, a second PCR was run for about 6 to 12 cycles. MiXCR, applied by TCRdb to the 5' RACE reads, yields one record per CDR3 protein. The sample has over 750,000 distinct CDR3 sequences; around 25% are singletons. Another study also made use of these data, one on T cells of mothers and their children.

This receptor was identified in a boy between 10 and 17 years old in good health. The specimen sequenced was blood. This chain joins TRBV29-1 and TRBJ2-7; TRBD1 matches at 8 bases. The CDR3 sequence is CSVEDSRGQGPSYEQYF. The CDR3 nucleotides read TGCAGCGTTGAGGATAGTCGCGGACAGGGCCCTTCCTACGAGCAGTACTTC.